This T cell receptor beta chain is from a study of T cell repertoires in cytomegalovirus infection. The overall study: Based on public TCR beta signatures, there were indications of CMV infection and of a matching HLA type. Study outcomes and limitations: The ex vivo response was dominated by HLA-C-restricted CMV-specific TCR beta clonotypes. Carriers of CMV plus the relevant HLA were identified by cumulative public TCR beta family frequency.

The germline gives CDR1 MNHEY, CDR2 SVGAGI. This CDR3 contains 15 residues. Trimming removed 0 bases from V and 4 bases from J; junction bases left unmatched: 3. TCRdb processed the reads anew with MiXCR; each CDR3 protein has one entry. The data hold about 490,000 distinct CDR3 sequences, with about 26% observed a single time. Concerning this clonotype itself: The antigen is undetermined.

This chain connects TRBV6-5 to TRBJ2-7, with TRBD1 matching over 10 bases. The TCR sequence derives from a human donor in good health (CMV status not recorded). Some clones in this sample may be carry-over from other donors' samples. Material for sequencing was PBMCs. The CDR3 loop is CASSYSGTGEYEQYF. For the CDR3, the DNA is TGTGCCAGCAGTTACTCGGGGACAGGGGAGTACGAGCAGTACTTC.